The clone carrying this TCR beta chain showed up just once. These data belong to a study of blood T cell repertoires in COVID-19. For the study at large: The cDNA or gDNA used as material had been derived from T cells, B-cell-depleted T cells, or PBMCs.

Authors' methods: Using reference gene primer amplification, nucleated cell counts were estimated. Here immunoSEQ multiplex PCR was the method, and the copy in TCRdb shows in-frame clones only, minus some. The V and J calls and clone size are taken from that table; D and trimming were inferred from the DNA. In the table there are approximately 36,000 clones, 70% to 90% of which are singletons. Germline CDR1 and CDR2: SGHRS and YFSETQ. There are 13 residues in the CDR3. The V and J ends lost 0 bases and 9 bases respectively, with 10 bases between them. The genes are TRBV5-1 and TRBJ1-5, with D perhaps matching TRBD1 (6 bases). The sample consisted of peripheral blood. This clonotype originated in a human donor in a cohort sampled during active COVID-19. CDR3 sequence: CASSLEGQRPQHF. The DNA of the CDR3 is TGCGCCAGCAGCTTGGAAGGACAGCGGCCCCAGCATTTT.